This TCR beta chain was identified in a study of T cell responses to AZD1222 COVID-19 vaccine. Findings of the study overall: Spike regions recognized by vaccine-associated CD4 TCRs spanned the protein, led by 160-218 and 743-854. Clonal diversity was possibly underestimated; the donors were predominantly white British and more often female.

Generated by immunoSEQ multiplex PCR, the TCRdb table keeps only in-frame clones and is missing some. Among about 170,000 clones listed, 75% to 90% were seen once. As concerns this clone: Its specificity is unknown.

The V gene's germline CDR1 is WSHSY and CDR2 SAAADI. V shed 10 bases and J shed 4 bases, with 10 bases lying between them. The CDR3 has 11 residues. Here the sequenced sample was peripheral blood, taken on day 0 of AZD1222 vaccination. The chain uses TRBV10-2 and TRBJ1-1; tentative D call: TRBD1 (5 bases). The receptor was isolated from an adult in good health. CDR3 protein: CATWGSTEAFF. The CDR3, as DNA: TGCGCCACCTGGGGGAGCACTGAAGCTTTCTTT.